The clone carrying this T cell receptor (beta chain) has a handful of counts. The antigen is unknown. Time point: newly diagnosed GD, antithyroid drugs for less than 3 months. There was RNA extracted from PBMCs, and the TCR library was made from it. The CDR3 consists of 17 residues. Trimming took 0 bases from V and 4 from J, leaving 19 bases between them. Germline values: CDR1 LGHNA, CDR2 YSLEER. This entry is derived from a study of regulatory T cells in long-lasting Graves disease. Notes on the study in general: Reduced TCR diversity was observed in persistent Graves' patients versus newly diagnosed patients. Segments TRBV28, TRBJ1-2 and TRBJ2-5 showed preferential usage in persistent disease.

Sequencing libraries for TCR beta were prepared with iRepertoire HTBI primers and Arm-PCR of CDR3 regions. TCRdb reanalysed the multiplex PCR reads using MiXCR and keeps one entry per CDR3 protein. Of a few hundred thousand distinct CDR3 sequences listed, 16% are singletons. The same sample was also used in a study of T cells in Graves' hyperthyroidism and ophthalmopathy. That source reports: The study used the HTBI primer set for a first-round RT-PCR of the TCR CDR3.

The material sequenced was peripheral blood mononuclear cells (PBMCs), taken at new diagnosis, from a patient treated with antithyroid drugs. The TCR comes from a man between 35 and 55 years old with Graves disease. The V gene is TRBV4-3, the J gene TRBJ2-7; no clear D gene. As DNA, the CDR3 is TGCGCCAGCAGCCAAGAGAATAATTCACCCTTCTTGTACGAGCAGTACTTC. Its protein is CASSQENNSPFLYEQYF.